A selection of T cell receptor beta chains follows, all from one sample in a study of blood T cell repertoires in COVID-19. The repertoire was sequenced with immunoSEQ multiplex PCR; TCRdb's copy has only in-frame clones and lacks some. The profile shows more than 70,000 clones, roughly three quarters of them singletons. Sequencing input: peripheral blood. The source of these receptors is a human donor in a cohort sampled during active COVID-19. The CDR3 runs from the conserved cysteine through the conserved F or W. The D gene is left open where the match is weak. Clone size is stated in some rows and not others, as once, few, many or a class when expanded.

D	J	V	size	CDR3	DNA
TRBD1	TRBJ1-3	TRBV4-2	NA	CASSQDNAGGYGNTIYF	TGTGCCAGCAGCCAAGATAACGCAGGGGGTTATGGAAACACCATATATTTT
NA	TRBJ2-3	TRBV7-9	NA	CASSLRSDTQYF	TGTGCCAGCAGCTTACGGTCAGATACGCAGTATTTT
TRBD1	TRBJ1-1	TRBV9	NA	CASSVQGAGTEAFF	TGTGCCAGCAGCGTGCAGGGGGCCGGGACTGAAGCTTTCTTT
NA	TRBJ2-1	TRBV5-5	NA	CASSLAYLASSSYNEQFF	TGTGCCAGCAGCTTGGCATACCTAGCTAGCAGCTCCTACAATGAGCAGTTCTTC
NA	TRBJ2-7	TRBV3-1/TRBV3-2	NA	CASSQDRPGRRGTYEQYF	TGTGCCAGCAGCCAAGATCGCCCAGGCCGGCGCGGGACCTACGAGCAGTACTTC
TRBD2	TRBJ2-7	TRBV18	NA	CASSPPSGTYEQYF	TGTGCCAGCTCACCGCCAAGCGGGACTTACGAGCAGTACTTC
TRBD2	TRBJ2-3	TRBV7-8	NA	CASSPSGISTDTQYF	TGTGCCAGCAGCCCCAGCGGGATCAGCACAGATACGCAGTATTTT
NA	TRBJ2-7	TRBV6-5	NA	CASSYSPGVREQYF	TGTGCCAGCAGTTACTCGCCAGGGGTAAGAGAGCAGTACTTC
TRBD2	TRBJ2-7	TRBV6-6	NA	CASSSGTSEVYEQYF	TGTGCCAGCAGCTCCGGGACTAGCGAGGTCTACGAGCAGTACTTC
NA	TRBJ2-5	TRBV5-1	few	CASSVVLGSQETQYF	TGCGCCAGCAGCGTCGTGTTGGGCAGCCAAGAGACCCAGTACTTC
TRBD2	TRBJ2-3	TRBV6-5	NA	CASRASGDSTDTQYF	TGTGCCAGCAGGGCTAGCGGGGATAGCACAGATACGCAGTATTTT
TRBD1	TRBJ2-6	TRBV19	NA	CASSIPGQGFSGANVLTF	TGTGCCAGTAGTATCCCGGGACAGGGTTTTTCTGGGGCCAACGTCCTGACTTTC
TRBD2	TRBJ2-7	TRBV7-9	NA	CASSFGLAGANEQYF	TGTGCCAGCAGCTTCGGGCTAGCGGGAGCCAACGAGCAGTACTTC
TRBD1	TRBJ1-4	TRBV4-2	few	CASSQAGQVGEKLFF	TGTGCCAGCAGCCAAGCTGGACAGGTCGGCGAAAAACTGTTTTTT
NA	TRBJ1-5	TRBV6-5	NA	CASSPRTVDQPQHF	TGTGCCAGCAGCCCCAGGACAGTAGATCAGCCCCAGCATTTT
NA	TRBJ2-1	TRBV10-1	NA	CATSGGLPSNEQFF	TGCGCCACCTCAGGAGGTCTTCCGAGCAATGAGCAGTTCTTC
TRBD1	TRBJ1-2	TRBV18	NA	CASSPRTGGDYGYTF	TGTGCCAGCTCACCAAGGACAGGGGGGGACTATGGCTACACCTTC
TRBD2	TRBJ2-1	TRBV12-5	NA	CASGVQRGSSYNEQFF	TGTGCTAGTGGAGTTCAGCGGGGCAGCTCCTACAATGAGCAGTTCTTC
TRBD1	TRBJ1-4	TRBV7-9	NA	CASSFSGRGPIGEKLFF	TGTGCCAGCAGCTTCTCCGGTAGGGGGCCCATTGGCGAAAAACTGTTTTTT
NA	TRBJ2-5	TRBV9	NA	CASSVLADGTQYF	TGTGCCAGCAGCGTATTAGCGGATGGGACCCAGTACTTC
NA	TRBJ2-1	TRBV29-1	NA	CSVGPDSYNEQFF	TGCAGCGTCGGTCCGGACAGCTACAATGAGCAGTTCTTC
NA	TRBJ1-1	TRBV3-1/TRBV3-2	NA	CASSPFHRNTEAFF	TGTGCCAGCAGCCCTTTTCATAGGAACACTGAAGCTTTCTTT
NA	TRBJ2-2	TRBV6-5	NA	CASSYMEATNTGELFF	TGTGCCAGCAGTTACATGGAGGCTACGAACACCGGGGAGCTGTTTTTT
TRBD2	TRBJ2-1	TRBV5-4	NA	CASSLPEGLAYEQFF	TGTGCCAGCAGCTTGCCCGAGGGACTAGCGTACGAGCAGTTCTTC
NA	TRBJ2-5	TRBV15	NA	CATSRRGREETQYF	TGTGCCACCAGCCGGCGGGGAAGGGAAGAGACCCAGTACTTC
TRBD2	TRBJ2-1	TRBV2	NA	CASSEGGLVTEQFF	TGTGCCAGCAGTGAAGGGGGACTAGTAACGGAGCAGTTCTTC
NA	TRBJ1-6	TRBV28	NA	CASSRHRGPLHF	TGTGCCAGCAGTCGTCACCGAGGGCCCCTCCACTTT
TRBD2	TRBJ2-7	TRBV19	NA	CASSFRLAGGTIYEQYF	TGTGCCAGTAGCTTCAGACTAGCGGGAGGGACAATCTACGAGCAGTACTTC
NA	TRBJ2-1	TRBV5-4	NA	CASRQSWMVGNEQFF	TGTGCCAGCAGACAGTCCTGGATGGTGGGCAATGAGCAGTTCTTC
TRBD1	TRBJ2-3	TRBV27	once	CASTSAGQGARRDTDTQYF	TGTGCCAGCACGTCCGCGGGACAGGGGGCAAGGAGGGACACAGATACGCAGTATTTT
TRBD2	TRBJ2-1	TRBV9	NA	CASSVEDSGSLLYNEQFF	TGTGCCAGCAGCGTAGAGGATAGCGGGAGCCTTCTCTACAATGAGCAGTTCTTC
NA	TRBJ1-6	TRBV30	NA	CAGGHDNNSPLHF	TGTGCCGGGGGACACGATAATAATTCACCCCTCCACTTT
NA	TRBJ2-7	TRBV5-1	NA	CASTPGWSYEQYF	TGCGCCAGCACCCCCGGCTGGAGTTACGAGCAGTACTTC
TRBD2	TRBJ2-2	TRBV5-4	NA	CASSLLAGGPNGELFF	TGTGCCAGCAGCTTATTAGCGGGAGGGCCCAACGGGGAGCTGTTTTTT
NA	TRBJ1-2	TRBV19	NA	CASSISGNLYGYTF	TGTGCCAGTAGTATCTCCGGGAACCTCTATGGCTACACCTTC
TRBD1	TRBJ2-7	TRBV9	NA	CASSVGDRPNEQYF	TGTGCCAGCAGCGTTGGGGACAGGCCAAACGAGCAGTACTTC
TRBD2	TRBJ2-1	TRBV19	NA	CASSQGLAGGRHQSYNEQFF	TGTGCCAGTAGCCAGGGACTAGCGGGAGGACGACATCAATCCTACAATGAGCAGTTCTTC
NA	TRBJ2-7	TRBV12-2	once	CASRLVDRGHYEQYF	TGTGCAAGTCGCTTAGTGGACAGGGGCCATTACGAGCAGTACTTC
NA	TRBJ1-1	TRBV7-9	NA	CASSPSKQGTEAFF	TGTGCCAGCAGCCCTTCCAAACAGGGAACTGAAGCTTTCTTT
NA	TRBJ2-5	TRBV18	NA	CASSPTSGEETQYF	TGTGCCAGCTCCCCGACTTCGGGAGAGGAGACCCAGTACTTC
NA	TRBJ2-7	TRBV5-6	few	CASSLYMWSGLNEQYF	TGTGCCAGCAGCTTGTATATGTGGTCAGGCCTAAACGAGCAGTACTTC
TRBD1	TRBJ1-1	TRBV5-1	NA	CASSIEGQGTEAFF	TGCGCCAGCAGTATAGAGGGACAGGGTACTGAAGCTTTCTTT
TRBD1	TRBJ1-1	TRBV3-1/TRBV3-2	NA	CASSQNTGVPEAFF	TGTGCCAGCAGCCAAAACACAGGGGTCCCTGAAGCTTTCTTT
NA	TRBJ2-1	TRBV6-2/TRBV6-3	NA	CASSYHLDEQFF	TGTGCCAGCAGTTACCATCTAGATGAGCAGTTCTTC
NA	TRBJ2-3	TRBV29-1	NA	CSVGRSPIPDTQYF	TGCAGCGTTGGTCGTAGCCCAATTCCAGATACGCAGTATTTT
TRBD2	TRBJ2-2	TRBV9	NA	CASSVDPGGIGELFF	TGTGCCAGCAGCGTAGATCCGGGAGGGATCGGGGAGCTGTTTTTT
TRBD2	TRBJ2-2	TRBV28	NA	CASKVGGSSRTGELFF	TGTGCCAGCAAAGTCGGGGGGAGCAGTCGCACCGGGGAGCTGTTTTTT
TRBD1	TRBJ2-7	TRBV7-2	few	CASSQRGTGVYEQYF	TGTGCCAGCAGCCAGAGGGGGACAGGGGTCTACGAGCAGTACTTC
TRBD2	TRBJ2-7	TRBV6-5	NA	CASSMGGSYEQYF	TGTGCCAGCAGTATGGGAGGGTCCTACGAGCAGTACTTC
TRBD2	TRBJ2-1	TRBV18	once	CASSLNALAGGNEQFF	TGTGCCAGCTCACTGAACGCTTTAGCGGGAGGTAATGAGCAGTTCTTC
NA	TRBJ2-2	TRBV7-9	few	CASSPPLAETGELFF	TGTGCCAGCAGCCCTCCCCTAGCAGAGACCGGGGAGCTGTTTTTT